The entry that follows covers one TCR beta chain sequence. The antigen it binds to is not known. No base quality information exists; no much larger clone differs at one position. TCRbeta CDR3 regions were amplified from genomic DNA by means of the immunoSEQ Assay, a bias-controlled multiplex PCR. Turning to the authors' computational methods: Nucleated cell counts per sample were estimated from amplification of reference gene primers within the assay. Sequence reads were collapsed and filtered to measure the absolute abundance of every unique TCRbeta CDR3 rearrangement. Productive Simpson clonality was computed per sample as the square root of Simpson's diversity index over productive rearrangements. In TCRdb, the immuneACCESS table is reduced to in-frame sequences with V and J assigned. These tables do not hold every clone; where another copy was compared, an unresolved V gene accounts for under half, and the others remain unexplained. V and J calls and clone size are as listed in that table; D and trimming were resolved from the DNA. This sample comprises 350,000 to 400,000 clones, around 87% of them detected only once. 6.5% to 7% of the sample lies in the top ten.

The sample is drawn from a study of blood T cell repertoires in COVID-19 (dated by TCRdb to the early 2020s). For context, the study as a whole: The collaborator samples originated in the United States, Italy and Spain and spanned the acute and convalescent phases of COVID-19. Samples came from the ongoing ImmuneRACE study (first 160 participants) plus 1,254 subjects from 6 global collaborators. The repertoires were released in a freely available public database meant as a resource for research on the immune response to SARS-CoV-2. Where HLA class I and class II types were available, the types were taken from metadata supplied by the sample provider, not from assay-based typing. The dataset comprised deeply sampled blood TCRbeta repertoires from subjects exposed to, actively infected with, or recovered from COVID-19. The sample metadata nearly always contained a de-identified subject ID, COVID-19 status, age in years and sex. The prospective study material was composed of cDNA or gDNA derived from T cells, B-cell-depleted T cells, or PBMCs. The research as a whole found: The amount of clinical and demographic metadata varied by source and participant and was provided uncurated.

From cysteine to phenylalanine, the CDR3 is 15 amino acids long. The entry retains the CDR3 DNA only, 45 bases that are in frame from base 1. Deletion took 5 bases off V and 0 bases off J, with a span of 12 bases between the germline ends. CDR1 and CDR2, looked up from the germline V gene (reference sequence), are SEHNR and FQNEAQ. Collaborating institutions collected whole blood in K2EDTA tubes following their own protocols. Collaborator samples were shipped for TCRbeta analysis as frozen whole blood, isolated PBMCs, or DNA extracted from either sample type. The rearranged segments are TRBV7-9 and TRBJ2-3, with TRBD1 perhaps the D gene, on 6 matching bases. This TCR came from a man younger than 35 with active or convalescent COVID-19. Sequencing input: peripheral blood. The sequenced DNA is TGTGCCAGCAGCCAACAGGGACATAGCACAGATACGCAGTATTTT. This gives the protein CASSQQGHSTDTQYF.